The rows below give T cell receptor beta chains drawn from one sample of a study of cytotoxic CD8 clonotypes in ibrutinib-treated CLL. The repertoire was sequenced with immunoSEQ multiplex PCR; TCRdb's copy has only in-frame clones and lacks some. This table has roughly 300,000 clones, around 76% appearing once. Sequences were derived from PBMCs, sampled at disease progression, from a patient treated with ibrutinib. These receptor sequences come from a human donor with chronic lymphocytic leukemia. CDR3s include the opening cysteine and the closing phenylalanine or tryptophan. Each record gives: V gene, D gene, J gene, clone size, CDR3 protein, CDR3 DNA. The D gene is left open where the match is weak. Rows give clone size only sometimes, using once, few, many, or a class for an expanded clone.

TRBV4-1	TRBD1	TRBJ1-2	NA	CASSQGGRGPFGYGYTF	TGCGCCAGCAGCCAAGGGGGCAGGGGGCCCTTTGGCTATGGCTACACCTTC
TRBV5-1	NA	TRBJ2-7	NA	CASSLEAAFSYEQYF	TGCGCCAGCAGCTTGGAGGCAGCTTTCTCCTACGAGCAGTACTTC
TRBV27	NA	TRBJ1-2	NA	CASSLRGGSNSFYGYTF	TGTGCCAGCAGTTTAAGGGGGGGCTCAAATTCCTTCTATGGCTACACCTTC
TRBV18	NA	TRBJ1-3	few	CASSKDRNGNTIYF	TGTGCCAGCTCCAAAGACCGGAACGGAAACACCATATATTTT
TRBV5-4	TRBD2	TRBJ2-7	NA	CASSLRHREREGYEQYF	TGTGCCAGCAGCTTGAGGCATAGGGAGCGGGAGGGTTACGAGCAGTACTTC
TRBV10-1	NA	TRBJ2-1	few	CASSTGLYNEQFF	TGCGCCAGCAGTACAGGACTCTACAATGAGCAGTTCTTC
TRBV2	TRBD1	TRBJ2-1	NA	CASSSDRVAYNEQFF	TGTGCCAGCAGTTCGGACAGGGTAGCTTACAATGAGCAGTTCTTC
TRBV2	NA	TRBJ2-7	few	CASSPSRFSSYEQYF	TGTGCCAGCAGCCCTTCCCGGTTCAGCTCCTACGAGCAGTACTTC
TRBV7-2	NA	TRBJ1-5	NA	CASSSRTNQPQHF	TGTGCCAGCAGCTCCCGCACGAATCAGCCCCAGCATTTT
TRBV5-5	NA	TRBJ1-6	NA	CASSLLGSLNSPLHF	TGTGCCAGCAGCTTGCTGGGCAGTTTGAATTCACCCCTCCACTTT
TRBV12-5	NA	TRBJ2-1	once	CASVGTHKKSGFF	TGTGCTAGTGTAGGGACACACAAAAAATCGGGGTTCTTC
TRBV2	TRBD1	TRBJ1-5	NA	CASSSGQRLSNQPQHF	TGTGCCAGCAGTTCGGGACAGAGGCTTAGCAATCAGCCCCAGCATTTT
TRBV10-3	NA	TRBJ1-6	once	CAISELGAYNSPLHF	TGTGCCATCAGTGAATTGGGGGCTTATAATTCACCCCTCCACTTT
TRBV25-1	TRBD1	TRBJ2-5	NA	CASSEHRGLIAQETQYF	TGTGCCAGCAGTGAACACAGGGGGCTGATCGCACAAGAGACCCAGTACTTC
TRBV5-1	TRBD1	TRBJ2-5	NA	CASSLVGGTVQETQYF	TGCGCCAGCAGCTTGGTTGGTGGGACAGTTCAAGAGACCCAGTACTTC
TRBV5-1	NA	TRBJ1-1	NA	CASSLKIFGSSYTEAFF	TGCGCCAGCAGCTTGAAAATTTTTGGCAGTAGTTACACTGAAGCTTTCTTT
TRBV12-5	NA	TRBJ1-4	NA	CASGLVRKSKGTNEKLFF	TGTGCTAGTGGTTTGGTCCGGAAATCGAAGGGGACTAATGAAAAACTGTTTTTT